This TCR beta chain originates from a study of shared clonotypes between healthy human individuals. Background on the study: A couple of women and a few men aged 18 to 49 made up the donors. Study-wide results and limits: A few donors shared approximately 5% of their naive CD4 clonotypes. Across subsets, estimated richness was generally greater for naive than for memory populations.

The assay was immunoSEQ multiplex PCR, and TCRdb's table has in-frame clones only and misses some. Here the sample spans 2.3 million or so clones, 85% to 95% being singletons. The germline V gene has CDR1 SGHAT and CDR2 FQNNGV. This CDR3 spans 16 amino acids. The V gene end was trimmed by 4 bases and the J gene end by 4 bases; junction bases not matched to a gene: 13. The donors were adults (healthy and HIV-negative) with no recent acute infections or vaccinations. Remarks on this clone: Its antigen remains unknown.

What was sequenced was naive CD4+ T cells from PBMCs. The subset: CD45RA+ positively selected. The receptor was derived from a man younger than 30 in good health. Some clones in this sample may be carry-over from other donors' samples. The chain combines TRBV11-2 with TRBJ2-7; 7 bases line up with TRBD1. The CDR3 nucleotides are TGTGCCAGCAGCTCCCGACCGGGGCAGGGGGTTTACGAGCAGTACTTC. This translates into CASSSRPGQGVYEQYF. The whole variable domain, remainder taken from reference TRBV11-2 and TRBJ2-7, is EAGVAQSPRYKIIEKRQSVAFWCNPISGHATLYWYQQILGQGPKLLIQFQNNGVVDDSQLPKDRFSAERLKGVDSTLKIQPAKLEDSAVYLCASSSRPGQGVYEQYFGPGTRLTVT.